These 24 T cell receptor beta chains were all obtained from the same sample, sequenced in a study of T cells in Graves' hyperthyroidism and ophthalmopathy (dated by TCRdb to the late 2010s). The protocol used for the library was multiplex PCR. Data came from an Illumina HiSeq 2000. TCR beta CDR3 regions were amplified from RNA transcripts. A first-round RT-PCR of the TCR CDR3 used the HTBI primer set with the Qiagen OneStep RT-PCR kit. Using fastp trimming at Q25 and MiXCR clonotype assembly, TCRdb reanalyzed the public sequencing data and kept in-frame beta chains. CDR3 protein duplicates are merged, each entry listing the most common genes and DNA. For this sample there are about 360,000 distinct CDR3 sequences; less than 15% appear just once. In total, the top ten clones hold about 9.1% of the sample. Sequenced: blood. The receptors come from a woman between 18 and 29 years old with Graves' hyperthyroidism.

This clonotype has at least ten counts. V and J are TRBV11-3 and TRBJ2-3; a weak D match, TRBD2 (5 bases). Trimming removed 4 bases from V and 6 bases from J, with 8 bases in between. CDR1 and CDR2 from the germline V gene are SGHNT and YENEEA. This CDR3 is 12 amino acids long. The CDR3 spells CASSSGLDTQYF. The CDR3 nucleotides read TGTGCCAGCAGCTCCGGACTGGATACGCAGTATTTT.

This clonotype was detected ten times or more. This chain joins TRBV7-2 and TRBJ2-1; 7 bases align to TRBD2. Germline assignment: CDR1 SGHTA and CDR2 FQGNSA. The ends lost 4 bases at V and 7 bases at J; junction bases unmatched: 16. This CDR3 comprises 17 residues. The CDR3 reads CASSSSTSVPPTNEQFF. The CDR3 DNA reads TGTGCCAGCAGCTCGTCTACTAGCGTCCCCCCGACGAATGAGCAGTTCTTC.

In this sample, this clonotype turned up many times. The V call is TRBV18, the J call TRBJ1-2, with D perhaps TRBD1 (5 bases). The CDR3 consists of 13 residues. Germline CDR1 is KGHSH and CDR2 is LQKENI. Deletions cut 6 bases from V and 3 bases from J, with 11 bases between. CDR3 sequence reads: CASSPGQHYGYTF. CDR3 bases: TGTGCCAGCTCCCCCGGACAACACTATGGCTACACCTTC.

Worth noting for this clonotype: This may stem from a read error, because a much larger clone lies one nucleotide away. CDR3 amino acids: CASSPELALREAQYF. For the CDR3, the DNA is TGTGCCAGCTCACCAGAACTAGCGTTGAGGGAGGCCCAGTACTTC. The V call is TRBV18, the J call TRBJ2-5; 7 nucleotides agree with TRBD2. This CDR3 is built from 15 residues. CDR1 KGHSH and CDR2 LQKENI come from the germline V gene. The ends lost 2 bases at V and 9 bases at J; junction bases unmatched: 12.

V is TRBV5-6 and J is TRBJ2-6; D may correspond to TRBD1 or TRBD2 (6 bases each). V lost 5 bases and J lost 4, with 22 bases in between. From germline, CDR1 is SGHDT and CDR2 YYEEEE. This CDR3 is 18 amino acids long. The CDR3 DNA reads as TGTGCCAGCAGGCCCGCGGGACACTCAAAGGTAGGGGCCAACGTCCTGACTTTC. Residues: CASRPAGHSKVGANVLTF.

This clonotype appeared many times. The CDR3: CASSPGLAEFNEQFF. CDR3 bases: TGTGCCAGCAGCCCTGGACTAGCGGAGTTTAATGAGCAGTTCTTC. The genes are TRBV7-3 and TRBJ2-1; 10 positions agree with TRBD2. Germline lookup yields CDR1 SGHTA and CDR2 FQGTGA. The J segment lost 7 bases and the V segment lost 5 bases, leaving 8 bases of the junction unmatched. This CDR3 has 15 amino acids.

This clonotype appeared many times. This chain uses TRBV24-1 with TRBJ2-5; TRBD1 might be the D (5 bases). The V and J ends lost 2 bases and 2 bases respectively, with 8 bases between them. Germline V gene data show CDR1 as KGHDR and CDR2 as SFDVKD. The CDR3 loop spans 14 amino acids. DNA for the CDR3: TGTGCCACCAGTGATTCGACAGTACAAGAGACCCAGTACTTC. Protein product: CATSDSTVQETQYF.

This clonotype was seen repeatedly, ten times or more. The CDR3 is CAEGGGINYGYTF. The CDR3 DNA reads as TGTGCCGAGGGGGGGGGGATTAACTATGGCTACACCTTC. This rearrangement joins TRBV2 to TRBJ1-2; weak D call: TRBD1 (6 bases). The V end was cut by 11 bases, the J end by 1 base, with 14 bases between. Germline loops: CDR1 SNHLY, CDR2 FYNNEI. This CDR3 spans 13 amino acids.

V is TRBV7-3 and J is TRBJ1-3; a possible D gene is TRBD1 (5 bases). V was shortened by 2 bases and J by 4 bases, with 9 bases between the two germline ends. Germline lookup yields CDR1 SGHTA and CDR2 FQGTGA. CDR3 length: 14 residues. CDR3 in amino acids: CASSLGAAGNTIYF. DNA of the CDR3: TGTGCCAGCAGCTTAGGGGCAGCGGGAAACACCATATATTTT.

This clonotype was found many times. V and J are TRBV2 and TRBJ2-3; 10 positions match TRBD2. The ends lost 6 bases at V and 3 bases at J; junction bases unmatched: 12. Germline CDR1 is SNHLY and CDR2 is FYNNEI. The CDR3 is 17 residues long. CDR3 nucleotide sequence: TGTGCCAGCAGCGTAAACCCTACTAGCGGGGCGACAGATACGCAGTATTTT. Translating it yields CASSVNPTSGATDTQYF.

Ten or more counts support this clonotype. The chain joins TRBV9 to TRBJ2-7; tentatively, D is TRBD1 (5 bases). CDR1 is SGDLS and CDR2 is YYNGEE in the germline V gene. Trimming left V 0 bases short and J 6 bases short, with 13 bases between. The CDR3 has 14 residues. CDR3 sequence reads: CASSVGGAASEQYF. In nucleotides, the CDR3 is TGTGCCAGCAGCGTAGGTGGGGCCGCCAGCGAGCAGTACTTC.

This clonotype has ten or more counts. The chain joins TRBV18 to TRBJ1-2; TRBD1 is a possible D gene (6 bases). Deletions cut 0 bases from V and 8 bases from J, with 13 bases between. This CDR3 has 14 residues. In germline, CDR1 is KGHSH, CDR2 LQKENI. CDR3 amino acids: CASSPPDSTKGYTF. The CDR3 nucleotides read TGTGCCAGCTCACCACCGGACAGCACCAAAGGCTACACCTTC.

This clonotype was seen ten or more times. The J gene is TRBJ2-1, the V gene TRBV7-2, with D possibly TRBD2 on 6 matching bases. In germline, CDR1 is SGHTA, CDR2 FQGNSA. This CDR3 is built from 13 residues. Trimming took 4 bases from V and 9 from J, leaving 13 bases between them. In DNA, the CDR3 is TGTGCCAGCAGCTCTCTACTGGAGGGTGAGCAGTTCTTC. This sequence encodes CASSSLLEGEQFF.

This clonotype was seen repeatedly, ten times or more. The gene calls are TRBV28 and TRBJ2-6; D not resolved. Trimming stripped 3 bases from V and 4 bases from J, with 10 bases between. Germline lookup yields CDR1 MDHEN and CDR2 SYDVKM. This CDR3 comprises 15 residues. In DNA form, the CDR3 reads TGTGCCAGCAGTTTTCTAAGGGCCGGGGCCAACGTCCTGACTTTC. This gives the protein CASSFLRAGANVLTF. Full variable domain (missing parts from reference TRBV28 and TRBJ2-6): DVKVTQSSRYLVKRTGEKVFLECVQDMDHENMFWYRQDPGLGLRLIYFSYDVKMKEKGDIPEGYSVSREKKERFSLILESASTNQTSMYLCASSFLRAGANVLTFGAGSRLTVL.

The V call is TRBV14, the J call TRBJ2-2; a possible D gene is TRBD1 (5 bases). The ends were cut back, 4 bases at V and 4 bases at J, with 10 bases in the middle. Germline CDR1 reads SGHDN; CDR2 reads FVKESK. This CDR3 is built from 14 residues. Here the CDR3 DNA reads TGTGCCAGCAGCCGGACAACTTTCACCGGGGAGCTGTTTTTT. This translates into CASSRTTFTGELFF.

This chain uses TRBV30 with TRBJ2-7; 8 positions agree with TRBD1. Germline lookup yields CDR1 GTSNPN and CDR2 SVGIG (reference sequence). This CDR3 contains 14 residues. V shed 5 bases and J 1 base; nucleotides not matched to a gene: 7. CDR3 sequence reads: CAWAPDRASYEQYF. The CDR3 bases are TGTGCCTGGGCCCCGGACAGGGCATCCTACGAGCAGTACTTC.

This clonotype showed up many times. J is TRBJ1-6 and V is TRBV7-9; D uncertain. The CDR3 sequence is 16 residues long. Germline V lookup: CDR1 SEHNR, CDR2 FQNEAQ (reference sequence). V gave up 4 bases and J gave up 9 bases, with 19 bases separating them. The CDR3 coding sequence is TGTGCCAGCAGCTACCCTGGACGGGGATACTCTTCACCCCTCCACTTT. Protein product: CASSYPGRGYSSPLHF.

Ten or more counts support this clonotype. The V gene is TRBV11-2, the J gene TRBJ1-3, with D maybe TRBD1 (5 bases). V lost 4 bases and J 5 bases, leaving 9 bases between the germline ends. The length of the CDR3 is 13 residues. Germline CDR1 reads SGHAT; CDR2 reads FQNNGV. CDR3 protein: CASSWGGRNTIYF. The CDR3 coding sequence is TGTGCCAGCAGCTGGGGCGGCCGAAACACCATATATTTT.

This clonotype was seen a few times. The V gene is TRBV5-1, the J gene TRBJ1-2; no definite D call. CDR1 is SGHRS, CDR2 YFSETQ, per germline. V shed 5 bases and J shed 5 bases, with 19 bases lying between them. The CDR3 covers 15 residues. The CDR3 protein is CASRLIDGPDYGYTF. The DNA of the CDR3 is TGCGCCAGCAGACTTATCGACGGACCCGATTATGGCTACACCTTC. The variable domain in full, with the rest retrieved from reference TRBV5-1 and TRBJ1-2, is KAGVTQTPRYLIKTRGQQVTLSCSPISGHRSVSWYQQTPGQGLQFLFEYFSETQRNKGNFPGRFSGRQFSNSRSEMNVSTLELGDSALYLCASRLIDGPDYGYTFGSGTRLTVV.

This sequence joins TRBV5-6 and TRBJ1-5; 10 bases match TRBD1. The CDR3 consists of 15 residues. V was clipped by 5 bases and J by 5 bases; unmatched bases: 7. Germline assignment: CDR1 SGHDT and CDR2 YYEEEE. Here the CDR3 reads CASSLSGTGDQPQHF. The CDR3, as DNA: TGTGCCAGCAGTTTATCCGGGACAGGGGATCAGCCCCAGCATTTT.

The V gene is TRBV6-4, the J gene TRBJ2-3; tentative D call: TRBD1 (5 bases). This CDR3 spans 14 amino acids. V lost 2 bases and J lost 3, with 9 bases in between. Germline V gene sequence: CDR1 MRHNA, CDR2 SNTAGT. In nucleotides, the CDR3 is TGTGCCAGCAGTGACGGGGCCGCGACAGATACGCAGTATTTT. Its protein is CASSDGAATDTQYF.

A few counts support this clonotype. This chain joins TRBV7-8 and TRBJ2-7, with 8 bases fitting TRBD2. Germline loops: CDR1 SGHVS, CDR2 FQNEAQ. The V and J ends lost 6 bases and 6 bases, in that order; junction bases with no gene match: 10. This CDR3 has 14 residues. The CDR3 DNA reads TGTGCCAGCAGACCCCGGGGGGGGAGAGTCGAGCAGTACTTC. This translates into CASRPRGGRVEQYF.

V is TRBV12-3 or TRBV12-4 and J is TRBJ1-5; 11 bases are shared with TRBD1. The CDR3 spans 15 residues. V trimming: 4 bases; J trimming: 9 bases; junction bases outside the gene matches: 8. In nucleotides, the CDR3 is TGTGCCAGCAGTTCGATGGGACAGGGGGTCCGGCCCCAGCATTTT. Its protein is CASSSMGQGVRPQHF.

Many counts were recorded for this clonotype. The chain is built from TRBV20-1 and TRBJ2-1; 8 bases align to TRBD2. This CDR3 contains 13 residues. Germline V gene data show CDR1 as DFQATT and CDR2 as SNEGSKA (reference sequence). Here the CDR3 reads CRQAGVERNEQFF. As DNA, the CDR3 is TGCAGGCAAGCGGGAGTGGAAAGGAATGAGCAGTTCTTC.